This TCR beta chain was found in a study of shared clonotypes between healthy human individuals. Sequenced by immunoSEQ multiplex PCR; TCRdb stores in-frame clones only, minus some. The repertoire holds some 740,000 clones, with around 92% as singletons. This clone was seen just once. Antigen specificity is unknown. Trimming shortened V by 8 bases and J by 3 bases, and 23 bases separated the two germline ends. Germline V lookup: CDR1 SQVTM, CDR2 ANQGSEA. CDR3 size: 16 residues. The naive CD8 subset, CD45RO-negative cells positively selected for CCR7, excluded terminally differentiated effector memory CD45RA+ cells. Regarding the study as a whole: Some clonotypes were shared by all four sorted-subset donors, while others were not shared. The non-shared ones had lower generation probabilities than the shared ones.

This TCR was recovered from a man in his thirties or forties in good health. The V and J genes are TRBV29-1 and TRBJ2-1; either TRBD1 or TRBD2 may supply D (5 bases each). The sample consisted of naive CD8+ T cells sorted from blood. The CDR3 loop is CSTSGTEGGHYNEQFF. CDR3 bases: TGCAGCACCTCTGGGACGGAAGGAGGTCACTACAATGAGCAGTTCTTC.